Presented here are 20 T cell receptor beta chains from one specimen sequenced in a study of blood T cell repertoires in COVID-19. Sequenced by immunoSEQ multiplex PCR; TCRdb stores in-frame clones only, minus some. The sample includes tens of thousands of clones, over 65% of them seen just once. The specimen sequenced was peripheral blood. These receptors originate from a woman aged 70-85 years with acute or convalescent COVID-19.

The CDR3 DNA sequence: TGTGCCAGTAGCCCGGACAGGGGTGGGAATGAGCAGTTCTTC. It is translated as CASSPDRGGNEQFF. The chain uses TRBV19 and TRBJ2-1, with 9 bases identical to TRBD1. Looked up from germline, CDR1 is LNHDA and CDR2 is SQIVND (reference sequence). With V trimmed by 6 bases and J by 7 bases, 7 bases remained unmatched. The CDR3 sequence is 14 residues long.

This clone appeared a few times. V gene TRBV7-2 combines with J gene TRBJ2-3, with D perhaps TRBD2 (6 bases). This CDR3 has 15 residues. Germline CDR1 is SGHTA and CDR2 is FQGNSA. Trimming took off 6 bases at V and 4 bases at J, with 17 bases between the two ends. CDR3 nucleotide sequence: TGTGCCAGCAGTCTAGGGGTCGGGAGCCCAGATACGCAGTATTTT. This gives the protein CASSLGVGSPDTQYF.

The genes are TRBV15 and TRBJ2-5; 9 bases match TRBD1. The CDR3 length is 18 residues. Germline V lookup: CDR1 LNHNV, CDR2 YYDKDF (reference sequence). J lost 0 bases, V lost 1 base, and 9 bases had no gene match. The CDR3 here is CATSRASGTGKYQETQYF. CDR3 in DNA: TGTGCCACCAGCAGAGCCTCCGGGACAGGGAAGTACCAAGAGACCCAGTACTTC.

The gene calls are TRBV10-3 and TRBJ1-5, with 7 bases that match TRBD1. The CDR3 spans 16 residues. Germline values: CDR1 ENHRY, CDR2 SYGVKD. Trimming removed 3 bases from V and 2 bases from J; junction bases left unmatched: 7. CDR3 loop: CAISERGGSGNQPQHF. The CDR3 DNA sequence: TGTGCCATCAGTGAACGAGGGGGCTCCGGCAATCAGCCCCAGCATTTT.

V is TRBV18 and J is TRBJ2-3, with TRBD1 identical over 8 bases. V gave up 5 bases and J gave up 4 bases; unmatched junction bases: 2. Germline V gene lookup returns CDR1 KGHSH and CDR2 LQKENI. The CDR3 is 13 residues long. CDR3 in amino acids: CASSTDRADTQYF. CDR3 DNA: TGTGCCAGCTCAACGGACAGGGCAGATACGCAGTATTTT.

The V and J genes are TRBV5-1 and TRBJ2-7, with 7 positions matching TRBD1. Germline V gives CDR1 SGHRS, CDR2 YFSETQ. V lost 2 bases and J lost 4; bases outside the gene matches: 12. The CDR3 totals 16 residues. CDR3 loop: CASSFRTGPWGYEQYV. CDR3 sequence (DNA): TGCGCCAGCAGCTTCCGGACAGGACCCTGGGGTTACGAGCAGTACGTC.

This clone was observed once. The chain couples TRBV18 to TRBJ1-1, with D possibly being TRBD1 (5 bases). The germline gives CDR1 KGHSH, CDR2 LQKENI. Trimming took 0 bases from V and 1 from J, leaving 9 bases between them. The CDR3 has 15 amino acids. CDR3 loop: CASSPPNRGNTEAFF. The CDR3 region has the DNA TGTGCCAGCTCACCACCTAATAGGGGGAACACTGAAGCTTTCTTT. Full variable domain (remainder filled in from reference TRBV18 and TRBJ1-1): NAGVMQNPRHLVRRRGQEARLRCSPMKGHSHVYWYRQLPEEGLKFMVYLQKENIIDESGMPKERFSAEFPKEGPSILRIQQVVRGDSAAYFCASSPPNRGNTEAFFGQGTRLTVV.

The V gene is TRBV28, the J gene TRBJ2-2; 9 bases align to TRBD1. CDR1 and CDR2 from the germline V gene are MDHEN and SYDVKM. CDR3 length: 15 residues. V was clipped by 4 bases and J by 6 bases; unmatched bases: 6. CDR3 residues: CASSSPGQGPGELFF. The DNA of the CDR3 is TGTGCCAGCAGTTCCCCGGGACAGGGTCCCGGGGAGCTGTTTTTT.

The chain uses TRBV5-5 and TRBJ1-2, with D perhaps TRBD1 (6 bases). V was cut by 1 base and J by 1 base, with 11 bases left in between. In germline, CDR1 is SGHKS, CDR2 YYEKEE (reference sequence). The CDR3 is 15 amino acids. CDR3 loop: CASSLRQGSNYGYTF. CDR3 nucleotide sequence: TGTGCCAGCAGCTTGAGGCAGGGGAGTAACTATGGCTACACCTTC. Complete variable domain (other parts from reference TRBV5-5 and TRBJ1-2): DAGVTQSPTHLIKTRGQQVTLRCSPISGHKSVSWYQQVLGQGPQFIFQYYEKEERGRGNFPDRFSARQFPNYSSELNVNALLLGDSALYLCASSLRQGSNYGYTFGSGTRLTVV.

The chain joins TRBV19 to TRBJ1-2, with a weak D call TRBD1 (6 bases). The CDR3 has 13 amino acids. V was shortened by 3 bases and J by 2 bases, with 7 bases between the two germline ends. The germline gives CDR1 LNHDA, CDR2 SQIVND (reference sequence). The CDR3 protein is CASSMDRNYGYTF. DNA for the CDR3: TGTGCCAGTAGTATGGACAGAAACTATGGCTACACCTTC.

In DNA, the CDR3 is TGTGCCAGCAGCCATCGGGCAGGGGAAGCTTTCTTT. It codes for CASSHRAGEAFF. The genes are TRBV7-2 and TRBJ1-1; tentative D call: TRBD1 (5 bases). This CDR3 region has 12 residues. Germline CDR1 reads SGHTA; CDR2 reads FQGNSA. Deletions cut 5 bases from V and 8 bases from J, with 12 bases between.

The rearrangement uses TRBV10-2 and TRBJ2-7; D is perhaps TRBD1 (5 bases). The CDR3 has 13 residues. CDR1 and CDR2 (germline): WSHSY, SAAADI. V lost 5 bases to trimming and J lost 3 bases, with 11 bases between them. CDR3 sequence reads: CASSFATDYEQYV. The CDR3 DNA reads as TGCGCCAGCAGTTTTGCGACAGACTACGAGCAGTACGTC.

The rearrangement uses TRBV13 and TRBJ2-7, with D possibly being TRBD1 (5 bases). Trimming removed 0 bases from V and 1 base from J, with 13 bases in between. The CDR3 runs to 16 residues. The germline gives CDR1 PRHDT, CDR2 FYEKMQ (reference sequence). The CDR3 here is CASSLGRPYRSYEQYV. The CDR3 bases are TGTGCCAGCAGCTTAGGGCGGCCCTACAGGTCCTACGAGCAGTACGTC.

The chain joins TRBV9 to TRBJ2-3; 7 bases match TRBD2. Germline CDR1 is SGDLS and CDR2 is YYNGEE. V shed 3 bases, J shed 7 bases, and the junction held 11 bases outside the gene matches. The CDR3 is 15 amino acids. The CDR3 region has the DNA TGTGCCAGCAGCGGCCCAGAGCGGGAACCTTATACGCAGTATTTT. It codes for CASSGPEREPYTQYF. The whole variable domain, remainder taken from reference TRBV9 and TRBJ2-3, is DSGVTQTPKHLITATGQRVTLRCSPRSGDLSVYWYQQSLDQGLQFLIQYYNGEERAKGNILERFSAQQFPDLHSELNLSSLELGDSALYFCASSGPEREPYTQYFGPGTRLTVL.

The genes are TRBV19 and TRBJ1-2; TRBD1 is a possible D gene (5 bases). This CDR3 has 15 amino acids. Trimming took off 8 bases at V and 0 bases at J, with 16 bases between the two ends. Germline V gene data show CDR1 as LNHDA and CDR2 as SQIVND (reference sequence). CDR3 sequence reads: CASSDSPLANYGYTF. The CDR3 bases are TGTGCCAGTTCCGACAGCCCCCTCGCTAACTATGGCTACACCTTC.

This clone was detected only once. The chain recombines TRBV3-1 (or the pseudogene TRBV3-2) with TRBJ1-4; D is uncertain. V gave up 0 bases and J gave up 0 bases, with 14 bases separating them. Germline V gene data show CDR1 as LGHDT and CDR2 as YNNKEL (reference sequence). CDR3 length: 18 residues. CDR3 protein: CASSQEIYARATNEKLFF. The CDR3 nucleotides read TGTGCCAGCAGCCAAGAAATATATGCACGGGCAACTAATGAAAAACTGTTTTTT.

The genes are TRBV12-3 or TRBV12-4 and TRBJ1-2, with a tentative D call TRBD1 (6 bases). Trimming removed 4 bases from V and 6 bases from J, with 9 bases in between. CDR3 length equals 12 residues. The CDR3 bases are TGTGCCAGCAGTTGGACAGAAGATGGCTACACCTTC. Residues: CASSWTEDGYTF.

CDR3 sequence reads: CASSSVAGGPYEQFF. DNA of the CDR3: TGTGCCAGCAGTTCAGTAGCGGGAGGGCCTTATGAGCAGTTCTTC. This chain connects TRBV27 to TRBJ2-1; the match to TRBD2 covers 11 bases. Germline V gene lookup returns CDR1 MNHEY and CDR2 SMNVEV (reference sequence). The V gene end was trimmed by 4 bases and the J gene end by 8 bases; junction bases not matched to a gene: 7. The CDR3 covers 15 residues.

The rearrangement links TRBV21-1 to TRBJ2-2; the tabulated D call, TRBD1, remains unverified against the DNA. TRBV21-1 is annotated as a pseudogene. CDR3 length: 19 amino acids. CDR3 DNA sequence: TGTGCCAGCAGCAAAGCGAAAGCGACAGGGGTCGTGGACACCGGGGAGCTGTTTTTT. Residues: CASSKAKATGVVDTGELFF.

J is TRBJ2-2 and V is TRBV6-2 or TRBV6-3, with D uncertain. This CDR3 spans 14 amino acids. The V gene's germline CDR1 is MNHEY and CDR2 SVGEGT. Between the trimmed V and J ends, which lost 6 bases and 7 bases, there was a span of 15 bases. CDR3 in amino acids: CASSSKPGIGELFF. CDR3 sequence (DNA): TGTGCCAGCAGCTCCAAACCGGGTATCGGGGAGCTGTTTTTT.